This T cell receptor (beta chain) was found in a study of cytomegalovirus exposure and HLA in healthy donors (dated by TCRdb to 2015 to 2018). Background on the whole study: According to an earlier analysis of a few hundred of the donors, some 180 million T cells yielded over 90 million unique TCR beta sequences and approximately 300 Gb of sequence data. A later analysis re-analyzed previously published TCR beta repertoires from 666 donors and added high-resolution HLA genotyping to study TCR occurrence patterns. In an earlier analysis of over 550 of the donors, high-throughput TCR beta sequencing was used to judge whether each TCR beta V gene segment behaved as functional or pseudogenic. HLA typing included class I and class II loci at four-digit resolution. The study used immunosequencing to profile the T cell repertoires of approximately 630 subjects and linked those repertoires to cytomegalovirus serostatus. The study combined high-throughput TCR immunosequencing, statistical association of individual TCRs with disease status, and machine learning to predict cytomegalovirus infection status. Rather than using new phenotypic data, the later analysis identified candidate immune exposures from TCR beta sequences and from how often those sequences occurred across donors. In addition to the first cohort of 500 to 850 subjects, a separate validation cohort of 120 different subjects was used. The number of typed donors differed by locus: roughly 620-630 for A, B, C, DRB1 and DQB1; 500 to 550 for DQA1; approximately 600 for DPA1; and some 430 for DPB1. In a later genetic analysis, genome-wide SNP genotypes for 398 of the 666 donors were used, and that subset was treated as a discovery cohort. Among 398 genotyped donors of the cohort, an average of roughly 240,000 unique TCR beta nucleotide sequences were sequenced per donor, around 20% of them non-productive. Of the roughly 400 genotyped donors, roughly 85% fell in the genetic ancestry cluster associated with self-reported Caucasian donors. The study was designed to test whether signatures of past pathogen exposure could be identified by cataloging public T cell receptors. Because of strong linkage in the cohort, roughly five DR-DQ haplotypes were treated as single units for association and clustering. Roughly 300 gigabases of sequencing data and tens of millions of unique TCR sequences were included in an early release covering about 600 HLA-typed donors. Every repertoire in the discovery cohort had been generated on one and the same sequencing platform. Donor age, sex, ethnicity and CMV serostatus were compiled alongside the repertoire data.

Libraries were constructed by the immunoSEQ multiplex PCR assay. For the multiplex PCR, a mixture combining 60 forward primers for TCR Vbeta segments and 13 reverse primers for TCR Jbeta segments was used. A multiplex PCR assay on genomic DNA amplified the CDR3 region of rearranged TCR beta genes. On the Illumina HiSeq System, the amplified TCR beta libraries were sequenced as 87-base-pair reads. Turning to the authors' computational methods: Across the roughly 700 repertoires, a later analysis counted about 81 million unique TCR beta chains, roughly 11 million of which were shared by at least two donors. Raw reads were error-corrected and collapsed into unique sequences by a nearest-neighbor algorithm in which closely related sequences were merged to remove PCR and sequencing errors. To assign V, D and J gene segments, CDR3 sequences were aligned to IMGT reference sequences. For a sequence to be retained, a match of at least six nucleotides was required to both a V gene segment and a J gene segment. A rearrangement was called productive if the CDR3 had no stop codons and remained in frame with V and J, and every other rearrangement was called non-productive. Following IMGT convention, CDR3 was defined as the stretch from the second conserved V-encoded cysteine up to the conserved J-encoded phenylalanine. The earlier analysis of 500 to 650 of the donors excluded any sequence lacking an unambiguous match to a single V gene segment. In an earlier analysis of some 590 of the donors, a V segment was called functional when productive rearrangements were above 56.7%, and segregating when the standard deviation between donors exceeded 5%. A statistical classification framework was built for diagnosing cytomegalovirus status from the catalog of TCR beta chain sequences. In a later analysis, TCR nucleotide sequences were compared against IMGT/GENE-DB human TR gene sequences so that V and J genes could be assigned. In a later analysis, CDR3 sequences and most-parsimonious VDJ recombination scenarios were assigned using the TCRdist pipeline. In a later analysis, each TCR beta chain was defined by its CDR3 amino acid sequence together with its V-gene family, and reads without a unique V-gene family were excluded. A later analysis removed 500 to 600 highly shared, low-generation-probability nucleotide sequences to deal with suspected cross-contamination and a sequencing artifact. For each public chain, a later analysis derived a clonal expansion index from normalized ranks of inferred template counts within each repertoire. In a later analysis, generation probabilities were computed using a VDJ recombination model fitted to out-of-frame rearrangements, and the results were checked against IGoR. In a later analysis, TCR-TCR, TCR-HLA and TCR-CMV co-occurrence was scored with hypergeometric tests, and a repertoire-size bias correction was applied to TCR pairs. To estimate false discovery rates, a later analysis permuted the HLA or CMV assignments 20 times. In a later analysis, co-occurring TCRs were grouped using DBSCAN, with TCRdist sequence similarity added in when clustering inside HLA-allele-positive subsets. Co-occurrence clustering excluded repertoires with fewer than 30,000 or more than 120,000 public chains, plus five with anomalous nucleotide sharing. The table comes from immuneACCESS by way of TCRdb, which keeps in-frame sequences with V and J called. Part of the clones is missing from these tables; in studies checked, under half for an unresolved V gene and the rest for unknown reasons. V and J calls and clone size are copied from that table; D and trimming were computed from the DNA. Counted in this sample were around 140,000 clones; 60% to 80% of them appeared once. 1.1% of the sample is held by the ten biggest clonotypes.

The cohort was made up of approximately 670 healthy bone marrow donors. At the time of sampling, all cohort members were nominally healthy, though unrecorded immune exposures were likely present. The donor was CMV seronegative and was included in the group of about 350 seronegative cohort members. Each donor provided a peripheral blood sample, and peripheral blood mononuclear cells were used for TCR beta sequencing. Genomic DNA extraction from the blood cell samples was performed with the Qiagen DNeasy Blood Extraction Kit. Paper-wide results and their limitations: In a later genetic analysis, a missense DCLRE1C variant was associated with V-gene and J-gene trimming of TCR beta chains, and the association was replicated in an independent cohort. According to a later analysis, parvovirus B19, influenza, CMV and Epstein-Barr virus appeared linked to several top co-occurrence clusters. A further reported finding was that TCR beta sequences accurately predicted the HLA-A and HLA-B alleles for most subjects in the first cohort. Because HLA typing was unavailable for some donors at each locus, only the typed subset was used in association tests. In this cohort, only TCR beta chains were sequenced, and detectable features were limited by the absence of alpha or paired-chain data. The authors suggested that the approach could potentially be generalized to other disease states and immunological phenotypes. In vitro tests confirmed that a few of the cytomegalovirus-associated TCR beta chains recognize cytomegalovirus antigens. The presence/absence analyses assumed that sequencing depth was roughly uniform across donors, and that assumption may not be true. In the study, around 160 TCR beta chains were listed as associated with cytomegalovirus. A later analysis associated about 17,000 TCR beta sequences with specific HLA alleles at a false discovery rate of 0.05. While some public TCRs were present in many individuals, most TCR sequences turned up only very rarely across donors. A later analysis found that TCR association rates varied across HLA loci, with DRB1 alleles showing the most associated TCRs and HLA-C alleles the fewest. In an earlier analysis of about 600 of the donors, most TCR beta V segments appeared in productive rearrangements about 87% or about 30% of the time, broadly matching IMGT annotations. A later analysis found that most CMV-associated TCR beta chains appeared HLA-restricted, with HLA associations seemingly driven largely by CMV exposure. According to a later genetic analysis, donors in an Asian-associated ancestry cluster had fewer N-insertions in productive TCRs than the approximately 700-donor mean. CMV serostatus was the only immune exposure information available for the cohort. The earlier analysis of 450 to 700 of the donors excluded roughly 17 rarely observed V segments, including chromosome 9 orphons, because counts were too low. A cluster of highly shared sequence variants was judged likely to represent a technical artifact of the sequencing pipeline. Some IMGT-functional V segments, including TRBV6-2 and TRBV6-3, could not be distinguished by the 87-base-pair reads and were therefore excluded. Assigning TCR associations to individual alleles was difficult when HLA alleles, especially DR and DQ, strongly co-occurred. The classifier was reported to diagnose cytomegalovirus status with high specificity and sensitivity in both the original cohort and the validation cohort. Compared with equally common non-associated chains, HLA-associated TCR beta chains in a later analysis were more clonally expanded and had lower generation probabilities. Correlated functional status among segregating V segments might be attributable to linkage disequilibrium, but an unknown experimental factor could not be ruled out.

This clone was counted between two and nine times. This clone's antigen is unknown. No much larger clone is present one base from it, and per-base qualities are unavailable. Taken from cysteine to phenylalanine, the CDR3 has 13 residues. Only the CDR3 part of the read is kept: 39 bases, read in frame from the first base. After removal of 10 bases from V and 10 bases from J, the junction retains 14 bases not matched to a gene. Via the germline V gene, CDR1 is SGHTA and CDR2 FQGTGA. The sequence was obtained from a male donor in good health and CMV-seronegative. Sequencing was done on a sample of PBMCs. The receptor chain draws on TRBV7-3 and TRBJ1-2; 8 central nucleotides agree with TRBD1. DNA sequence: TGTGCCACATACTTGGGGGCAGGGGGCTTCTACACCTTC. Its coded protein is CATYLGAGGFYTF.